This is a list of T cell receptor beta chains from one sample in a study of T cell responses to AZD1222 COVID-19 vaccine. The repertoire was sequenced with immunoSEQ multiplex PCR; TCRdb's copy has only in-frame clones and lacks some. The sample has 100,000 to 150,000 clones, almost 85% seen once; the top ten hold about 7.9%. The specimen was peripheral blood, collected 28 days after the second dose of the MenACWY control vaccine. These receptors originate from an adult who received the MenACWY meningococcal vaccine as a control. Each CDR3 is given with its conserved first and last residue. D genes are given only for firm matches. Rows give clone size only sometimes, using once, few, many, or a class for an expanded clone.

>-|-|TRBV19|TRBJ1-5
TGTGCCAGTAGTATTCAGAACCAGCCCCAGCATTTT
CASSIQNQPQHF
>-|-|TRBV13|TRBJ2-7
TGTGCCAGCAGCTTAGTCAGGCTAGCGTCCTACGAGCAGTACTTC
CASSLVRLASYEQYF
>once|TRBD1|TRBV18|TRBJ1-2
TGTGCCAGCTCACCACCGGGACAGGGGACGGTCGGCTACACCTTC
CASSPPGQGTVGYTF
>-|-|TRBV13|TRBJ2-5
TGTGCCAGCAGCAAGAGGGGTGAGGGCTATGAGGAGACCCAGTACTTC
CASSKRGEGYEETQYF
>-|TRBD1|TRBV27|TRBJ1-2
TGTGCCAGCAGCCGGGACAGCTTTATCACCCCCAACTATGGCTACACCTTC
CASSRDSFITPNYGYTF
>-|-|TRBV5-1|TRBJ1-2
TGCGCCAGCAGCTTGATAGACAGGCAGCCCAGCTATGGCTACACCTTC
CASSLIDRQPSYGYTF
>-|-|TRBV24-1|TRBJ1-1
TGTGCCACCAGTGACAGGCCTCACACTGAAGCTTTCTTT
CATSDRPHTEAFF
>many|-|TRBV29-1|TRBJ2-1
TGCAGCGTTGAAGACGGACTTTCCTACAATGAGCAGTTCTTC
CSVEDGLSYNEQFF
>-|-|TRBV2|TRBJ1-6
TGTGCCAGCAGTGAGTACAGGGCGCCCCTCCACTTT
CASSEYRAPLHF
>-|TRBD1|TRBV30|TRBJ1-1
TGTGCCTGGAGTCGGACAGGGGGACTCACTGAAGCTTTCTTT
CAWSRTGGLTEAFF
>few|TRBD2|TRBV27|TRBJ2-2
TGTGCCAGCAGTTTATATCGTGGCGGGAGCAAAGACACCGGGGAGCTGTTTTTT
CASSLYRGGSKDTGELFF
>-|-|TRBV6-5|TRBJ2-7
TGTGCCAGCAGAACGGAAGCCTACGAGCAGTACTTC
CASRTEAYEQYF
>-|-|TRBV7-2|TRBJ1-5
TGTGCCACCCAGGCTTCGGGGCAGCCCCAGCATTTT
CATQASGQPQHF
>-|-|TRBV5-1|TRBJ2-5
TGCGCCAGCAGCTTGCAACAGGGTCAAGAGACCCAGTACTTC
CASSLQQGQETQYF
>-|-|TRBV19|TRBJ1-5
TGTGCCAGTAGTACCACCAAGCATCAGCCCCAGCATTTT
CASSTTKHQPQHF
>-|TRBD1|TRBV6-5|TRBJ1-5
TGTGCCAGCAGTTATTCACAGGGGCGTTGGCAGCCCCAGCATTTT
CASSYSQGRWQPQHF
>-|TRBD1|TRBV6-5|TRBJ2-7
TGTGCCAGCAGGGAGGTACAGGGGGCTCACGAGCAGTACTTC
CASREVQGAHEQYF
>-|-|TRBV28|TRBJ2-2
TGTGCCAGCGGGGGCCGGGGAACCGGGGAGCTGTTTTTT
CASGGRGTGELFF
>-|TRBD1|TRBV19|TRBJ1-6
TGTGCCAGTAGTCTCCGACAGGGCAAGGGGTCACCCCTCCACTTT
CASSLRQGKGSPLHF
>-|-|TRBV10-3|TRBJ1-5
TGTGCCATCAGTGATGACAGTTCCAATCAGCCCCAGCATTTT
CAISDDSSNQPQHF